The present T cell receptor (beta chain) was sequenced within a study of cytomegalovirus exposure and HLA in healthy donors. Notes on this clone: Its specificity is unknown.

The PCR used 60 Vbeta and 13 Jbeta primers. Data came from immunoSEQ multiplex PCR; TCRdb stores just in-frame clones and leaves some out. The repertoire holds approximately 150,000 clones, roughly 64% seen once, with about 2.9% in the top ten. Study-level results: The authors enumerated 150 to 200 TCR beta chains as linked to cytomegalovirus. Later work found most CMV-associated TCR beta chains apparently HLA-restricted. The likely explanation for a cluster of highly shared sequence variants was sequencing artifact. The authors assumed roughly uniform sequencing depth across donors for presence/absence analyses.

The length of the CDR3 is 12 residues. Germline loops: CDR1 MDHEN, CDR2 SYDVKM. V gave up 6 bases and J gave up 3 bases, with 9 bases separating them. The rearrangement joins TRBV28 to TRBJ2-7; tentative D call: TRBD1 (5 bases). Sequenced: PBMCs. This TCR was sampled from a woman aged 30 to 39 in good health and CMV-seropositive. The CDR3 DNA reads as TGTGCCAGCAGCCTAGGGGTCTACGAGCAGTACTTC. Its protein product is CASSLGVYEQYF. Drawing the rest from reference TRBV28 and TRBJ2-7, the complete variable domain is DVKVTQSSRYLVKRTGEKVFLECVQDMDHENMFWYRQDPGLGLRLIYFSYDVKMKEKGDIPEGYSVSREKKERFSLILESASTNQTSMYLCASSLGVYEQYFGPGTRLTVT.